This TCR beta chain was captured by sequencing in a study of blood T cell repertoires in COVID-19. The CDR3 covers 13 residues. V was shortened by 6 bases and J by 0 bases, with 9 bases between the two germline ends. CDR1 is MGHRA, CDR2 YSYEKL, per germline. This table comes from immunoSEQ multiplex PCR, and its TCRdb copy is limited to in-frame clones, with some not included. The sample includes 180,000 or so clones, over 80% of them seen just once. The specimen sequenced was peripheral blood. The chain joins TRBV4-1 to TRBJ2-7; D possibly corresponds to TRBD1 (5 bases). This TCR derives from a woman in her 40s with COVID-19, enrolled during active disease. The CDR3 sequence is CASRGLDSYEQYF. DNA of the CDR3: TGCGCCAGCAGGGGGCTCGACTCCTACGAGCAGTACTTC.